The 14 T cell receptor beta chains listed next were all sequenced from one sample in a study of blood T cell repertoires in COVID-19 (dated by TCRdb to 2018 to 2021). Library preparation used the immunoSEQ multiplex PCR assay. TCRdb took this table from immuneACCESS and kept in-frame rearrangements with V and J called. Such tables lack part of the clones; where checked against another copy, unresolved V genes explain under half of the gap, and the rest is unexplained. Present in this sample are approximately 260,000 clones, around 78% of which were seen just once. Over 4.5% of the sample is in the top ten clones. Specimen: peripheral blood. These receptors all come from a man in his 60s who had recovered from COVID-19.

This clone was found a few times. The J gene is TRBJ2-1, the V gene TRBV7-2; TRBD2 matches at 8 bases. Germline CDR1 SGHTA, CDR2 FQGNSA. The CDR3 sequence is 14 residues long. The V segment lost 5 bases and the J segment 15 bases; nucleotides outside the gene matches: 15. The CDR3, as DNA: TGTGCCAGCAGCCAGTCTGGGCGACGGGGGGGCCTGTTCTTC. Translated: CASSQSGRRGGLFF.

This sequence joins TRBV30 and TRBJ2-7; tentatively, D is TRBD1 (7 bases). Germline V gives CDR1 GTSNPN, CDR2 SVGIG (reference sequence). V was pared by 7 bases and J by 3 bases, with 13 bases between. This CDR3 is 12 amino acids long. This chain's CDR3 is CASNQGGYEQYF. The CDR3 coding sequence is TGTGCCTCAAACCAGGGGGGCTACGAGCAGTACTTC.

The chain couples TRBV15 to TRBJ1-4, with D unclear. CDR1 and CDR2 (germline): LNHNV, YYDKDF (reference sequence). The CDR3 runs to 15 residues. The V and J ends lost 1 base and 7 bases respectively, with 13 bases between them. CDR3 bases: TGTGCCACCAGCAGAGGGGAGGGAGCAGTTGAAAAACTGTTTTTT. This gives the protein CATSRGEGAVEKLFF.

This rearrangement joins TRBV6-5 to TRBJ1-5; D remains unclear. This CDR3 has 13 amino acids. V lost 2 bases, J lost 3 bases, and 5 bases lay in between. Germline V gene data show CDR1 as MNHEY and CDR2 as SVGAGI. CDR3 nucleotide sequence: TGTGCCAGCAGTTACGACAACAATCAGCCCCAGCATTTT. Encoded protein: CASSYDNNQPQHF.

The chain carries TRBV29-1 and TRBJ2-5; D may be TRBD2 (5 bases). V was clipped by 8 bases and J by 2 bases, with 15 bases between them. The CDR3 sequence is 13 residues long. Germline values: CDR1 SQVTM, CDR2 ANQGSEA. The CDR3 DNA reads TGCAGCTATTCCGGGATGAATCAAGAGACCCAGTACTTC. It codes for CSYSGMNQETQYF.

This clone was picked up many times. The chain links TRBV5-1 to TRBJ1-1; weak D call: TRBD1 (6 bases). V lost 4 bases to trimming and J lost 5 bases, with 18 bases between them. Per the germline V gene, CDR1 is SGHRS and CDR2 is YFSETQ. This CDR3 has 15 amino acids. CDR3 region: CASSKDRPMGTEAFF. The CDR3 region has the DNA TGCGCCAGCAGCAAGGACAGACCGATGGGGACTGAAGCTTTCTTT. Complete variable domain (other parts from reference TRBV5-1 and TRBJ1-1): KAGVTQTPRYLIKTRGQQVTLSCSPISGHRSVSWYQQTPGQGLQFLFEYFSETQRNKGNFPGRFSGRQFSNSRSEMNVSTLELGDSALYLCASSKDRPMGTEAFFGQGTRLTVV.

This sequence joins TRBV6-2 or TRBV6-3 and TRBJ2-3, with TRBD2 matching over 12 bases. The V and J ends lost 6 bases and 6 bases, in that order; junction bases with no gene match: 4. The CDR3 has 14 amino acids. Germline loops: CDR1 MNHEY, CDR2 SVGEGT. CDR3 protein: CASSPTSGRDTQYF. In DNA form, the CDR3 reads TGTGCCAGCAGCCCAACTAGCGGGAGGGATACGCAGTATTTT.

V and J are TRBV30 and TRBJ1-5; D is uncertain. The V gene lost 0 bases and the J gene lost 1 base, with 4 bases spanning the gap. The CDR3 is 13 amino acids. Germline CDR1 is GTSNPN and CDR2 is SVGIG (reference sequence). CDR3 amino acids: CAWSVRSNQPQHF. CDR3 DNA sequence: TGTGCCTGGAGTGTACGGAGCAATCAGCCCCAGCATTTT. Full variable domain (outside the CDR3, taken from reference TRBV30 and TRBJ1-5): SQTIHQWPATLVQPVGSPLSLECTVEGTSNPNLYWYRQAAGRGLQLLFYSVGIGQISSEVPQNLSASRPQDRQFILSSKKLLLSDSGFYLCAWSVRSNQPQHFGDGTRLSIL.

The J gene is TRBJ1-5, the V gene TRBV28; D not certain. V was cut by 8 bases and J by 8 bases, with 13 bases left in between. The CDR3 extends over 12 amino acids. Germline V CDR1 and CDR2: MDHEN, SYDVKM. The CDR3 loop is CASRNPLKPQHF. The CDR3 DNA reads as TGTGCCAGCCGCAACCCTCTAAAGCCCCAGCATTTT.

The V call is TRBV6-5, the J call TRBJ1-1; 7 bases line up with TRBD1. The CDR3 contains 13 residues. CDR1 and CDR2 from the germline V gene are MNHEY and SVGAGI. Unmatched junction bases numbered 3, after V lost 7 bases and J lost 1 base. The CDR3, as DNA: TGTGCCAGCATCAGACAGGGGAACACTGAAGCTTTCTTT. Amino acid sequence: CASIRQGNTEAFF.

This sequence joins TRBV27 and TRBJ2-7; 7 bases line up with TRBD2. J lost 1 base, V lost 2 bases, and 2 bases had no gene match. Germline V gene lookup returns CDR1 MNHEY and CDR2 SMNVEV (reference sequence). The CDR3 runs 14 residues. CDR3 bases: TGTGCCAGCAGTTTACTAGCGGAGTCCTACGAGCAGTACTTC. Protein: CASSLLAESYEQYF.

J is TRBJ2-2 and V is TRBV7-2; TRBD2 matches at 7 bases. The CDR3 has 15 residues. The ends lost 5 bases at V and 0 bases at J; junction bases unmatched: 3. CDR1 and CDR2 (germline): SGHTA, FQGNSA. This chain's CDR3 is CASSRLAANTGELFF. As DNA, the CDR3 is TGTGCCAGCAGCCGTCTAGCGGCGAACACCGGGGAGCTGTTTTTT.

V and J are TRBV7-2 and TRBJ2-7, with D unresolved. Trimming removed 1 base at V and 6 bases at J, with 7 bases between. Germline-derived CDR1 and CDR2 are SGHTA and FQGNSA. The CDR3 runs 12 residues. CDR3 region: CASSLVGAEQYF. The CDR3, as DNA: TGTGCCAGCAGCTTAGTAGGAGCCGAGCAGTACTTC.

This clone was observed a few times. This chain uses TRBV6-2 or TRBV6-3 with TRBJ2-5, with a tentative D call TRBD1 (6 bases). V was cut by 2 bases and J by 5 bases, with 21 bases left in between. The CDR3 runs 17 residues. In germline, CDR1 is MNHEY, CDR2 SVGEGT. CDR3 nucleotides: TGTGCCAGCAGTTACGCTCGGACAGCCACGGCAGGGGAGACCCAGTACTTC. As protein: CASSYARTATAGETQYF.